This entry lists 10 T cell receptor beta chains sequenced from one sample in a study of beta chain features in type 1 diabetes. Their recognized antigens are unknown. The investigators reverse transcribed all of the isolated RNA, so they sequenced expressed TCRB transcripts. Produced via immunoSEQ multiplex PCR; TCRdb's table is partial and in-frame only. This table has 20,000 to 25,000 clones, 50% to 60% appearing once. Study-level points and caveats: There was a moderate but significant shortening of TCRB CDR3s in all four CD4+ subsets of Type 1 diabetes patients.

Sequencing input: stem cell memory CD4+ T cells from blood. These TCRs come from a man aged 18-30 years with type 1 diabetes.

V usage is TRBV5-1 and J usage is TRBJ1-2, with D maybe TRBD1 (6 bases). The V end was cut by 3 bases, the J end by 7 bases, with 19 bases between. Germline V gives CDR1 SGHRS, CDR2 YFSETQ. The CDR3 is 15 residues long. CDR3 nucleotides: TGCGCCAGCAGCTCGAGGGGGTCAGGGTCAGGTGGCTACACCTTC. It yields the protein CASSSRGSGSGGYTF.

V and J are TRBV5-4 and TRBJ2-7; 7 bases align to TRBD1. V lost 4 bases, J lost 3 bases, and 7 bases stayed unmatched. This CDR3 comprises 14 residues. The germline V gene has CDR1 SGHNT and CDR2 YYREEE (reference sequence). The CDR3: CASSPGQTYYEQYF. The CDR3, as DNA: TGTGCCAGCAGCCCGGGACAGACCTACTACGAGCAGTACTTC.

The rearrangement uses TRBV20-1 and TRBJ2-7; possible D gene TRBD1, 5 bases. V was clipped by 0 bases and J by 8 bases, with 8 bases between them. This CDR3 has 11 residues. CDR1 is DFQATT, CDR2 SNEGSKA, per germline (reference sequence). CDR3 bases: TGCAGTGCTAGAGACCGACAGCAGCAGTACTTC. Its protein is CSARDRQQQYF.

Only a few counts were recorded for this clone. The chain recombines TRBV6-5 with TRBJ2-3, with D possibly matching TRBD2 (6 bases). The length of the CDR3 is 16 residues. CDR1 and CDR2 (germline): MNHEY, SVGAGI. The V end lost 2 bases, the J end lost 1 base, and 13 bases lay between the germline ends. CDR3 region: CASSYEGGMGTDTQYF. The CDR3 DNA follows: TGTGCCAGCAGTTACGAGGGCGGGATGGGCACAGATACGCAGTATTTT.

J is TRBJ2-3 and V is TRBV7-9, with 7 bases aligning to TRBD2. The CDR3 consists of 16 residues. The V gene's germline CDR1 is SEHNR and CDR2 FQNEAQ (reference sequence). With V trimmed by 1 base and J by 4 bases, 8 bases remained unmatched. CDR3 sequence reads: CASSLGGSGLADTQYF. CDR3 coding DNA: TGTGCCAGCAGCTTAGGCGGTAGCGGGTTGGCAGATACGCAGTATTTT. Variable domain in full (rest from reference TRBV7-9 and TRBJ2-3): DTGVSQNPRHKITKRGQNVTFRCDPISEHNRLYWYRQTLGQGPEFLTYFQNEAQLEKSRLLSDRFSAERPKGSFSTLEIQRTEQGDSAMYLCASSLGGSGLADTQYFGPGTRLTVL.

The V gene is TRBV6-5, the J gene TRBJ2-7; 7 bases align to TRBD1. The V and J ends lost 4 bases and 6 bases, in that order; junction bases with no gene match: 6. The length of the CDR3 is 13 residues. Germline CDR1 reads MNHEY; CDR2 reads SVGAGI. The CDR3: CASSFGTAREQYF. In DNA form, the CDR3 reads TGTGCCAGCAGTTTCGGGACAGCGCGCGAGCAGTACTTC.

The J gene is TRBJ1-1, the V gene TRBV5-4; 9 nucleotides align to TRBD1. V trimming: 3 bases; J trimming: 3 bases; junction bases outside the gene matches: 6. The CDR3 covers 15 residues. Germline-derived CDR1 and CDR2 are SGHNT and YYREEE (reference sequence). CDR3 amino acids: CASSSGTGWDTEAFF. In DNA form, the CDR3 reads TGTGCCAGCAGCTCCGGGACAGGGTGGGACACTGAAGCTTTCTTT.

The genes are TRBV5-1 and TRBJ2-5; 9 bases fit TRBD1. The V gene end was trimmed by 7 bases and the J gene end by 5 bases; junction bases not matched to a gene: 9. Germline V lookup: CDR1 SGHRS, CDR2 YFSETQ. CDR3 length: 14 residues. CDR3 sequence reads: CASFRDRATETQYF. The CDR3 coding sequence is TGCGCCAGCTTCAGGGACAGGGCTACGGAGACCCAGTACTTC.

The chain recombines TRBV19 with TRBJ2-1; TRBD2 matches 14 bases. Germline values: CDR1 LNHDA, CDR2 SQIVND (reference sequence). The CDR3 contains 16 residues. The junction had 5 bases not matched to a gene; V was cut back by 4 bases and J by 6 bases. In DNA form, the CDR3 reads TGTGCCAGTAGTAGACTAGCGGGAGGGAAAACCAATGAGCAGTTCTTC. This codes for CASSRLAGGKTNEQFF.

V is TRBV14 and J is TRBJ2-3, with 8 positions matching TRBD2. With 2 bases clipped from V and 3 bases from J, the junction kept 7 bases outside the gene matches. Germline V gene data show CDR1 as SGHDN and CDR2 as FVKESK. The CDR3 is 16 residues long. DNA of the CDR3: TGTGCCAGCAGCCAAAAACCGGGACTAGTAACAGATACGCAGTATTTT. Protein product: CASSQKPGLVTDTQYF.